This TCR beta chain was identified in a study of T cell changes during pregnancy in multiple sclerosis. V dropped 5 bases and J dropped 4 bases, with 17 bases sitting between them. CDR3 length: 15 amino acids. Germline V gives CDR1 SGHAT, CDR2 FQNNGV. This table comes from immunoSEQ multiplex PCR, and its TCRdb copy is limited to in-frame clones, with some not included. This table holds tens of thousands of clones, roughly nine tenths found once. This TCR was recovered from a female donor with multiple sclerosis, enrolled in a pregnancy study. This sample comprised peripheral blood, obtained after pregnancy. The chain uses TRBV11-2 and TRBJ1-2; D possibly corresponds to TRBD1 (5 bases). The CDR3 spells CASSPAVGGFYGYTF. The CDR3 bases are TGTGCCAGCAGCCCAGCCGTTGGGGGGTTCTATGGCTACACCTTC.